These T cell receptor beta chains were read from a single sample in a study of T cell responses to AZD1222 COVID-19 vaccine. Profiled with immunoSEQ multiplex PCR; TCRdb holds only in-frame clones, not every one. The repertoire includes 150,000 or so clones, roughly 92% of them detected once, and approximately 4.7% sits in the top ten. Source: peripheral blood, taken on day 0 of AZD1222 vaccination. The receptors derive from an adult in good health. The CDR3 runs from the conserved cysteine through the conserved F or W. D genes are given only for firm matches. The size field is filled for only some rows; it gives once, few, many or a size class.

d_gene	abundance	v_gene	j_gene	CDR3nt	CDR3aa
TRBD1	NA	TRBV19	TRBJ2-7	TGTGCCAGTAGTATAGCCACGGGACAGACGAGCTACGAGCAGTACTTC	CASSIATGQTSYEQYF
TRBD1	NA	TRBV6-2/TRBV6-3	TRBJ2-7	TGTGCCAGCAGTTTCTCACCATACCGGGACAGGGCATCCTACGAGCAGTACTTC	CASSFSPYRDRASYEQYF
TRBD2	NA	TRBV11-3	TRBJ2-1	TGTGCCAGCAGCTCCACCCCATTAGCGGGGAAAAACGACAATGAGCAGTTCTTC	CASSSTPLAGKNDNEQFF
NA	NA	TRBV27	TRBJ1-4	TGTGCCAGCAGTTTATCAAGGTTAACTAATGAAAAACTGTTTTTT	CASSLSRLTNEKLFF
NA	once	TRBV9	TRBJ1-1	TGTGCCAGCAGCAACAGAGCCATGAACACTGAAGCTTTCTTT	CASSNRAMNTEAFF
TRBD1	NA	TRBV2	TRBJ1-2	TGTGCCAGCAGTGAAGTAGAATACGGGACAGGGGGCTATGGCTACACCTTC	CASSEVEYGTGGYGYTF
TRBD1	NA	TRBV18	TRBJ1-1	TGTGCCAGCTCCTTCGGACAGGGAAGGAACACTGAAGCTTTCTTT	CASSFGQGRNTEAFF
NA	NA	TRBV28	TRBJ1-4	TGTGCCAGCATCTCAAGGGAAAAACTGTTTTTT	CASISREKLFF
NA	NA	TRBV6-5	TRBJ2-5	TGTGCCAGCTCCACGGTTACGCAAGAGACCCAGTACTTC	CASSTVTQETQYF
TRBD1	NA	TRBV29-1	TRBJ2-3	TGCAGCGTTGGGCCCACAGGGGCATACACAGATACGCAGTATTTT	CSVGPTGAYTDTQYF
NA	NA	TRBV28	TRBJ2-1	TGTGCCAGCAAGCCAATGAGTAGCGTCGCCTACAATGAGCAGTTCTTC	CASKPMSSVAYNEQFF
TRBD2	once	TRBV28	TRBJ2-7	TGTGCCAGCAGGCTGGGGAGGGGAGAGCAGTACTTC	CASRLGRGEQYF
NA	NA	TRBV10-1	TRBJ1-1	TGCGCCAGCAGTGAGTTTTTGGGCACTGAAGCTTTCTTT	CASSEFLGTEAFF
NA	NA	TRBV12-5	TRBJ2-1	TGTGCTAGTGGTTCCGGGTGGGGCTCCTACAATGAGCAGTTCTTC	CASGSGWGSYNEQFF
NA	NA	TRBV5-6	TRBJ2-7	TGTGCCAGCAGCTACGGGACGTACGAGCAGTACTTC	CASSYGTYEQYF
NA	NA	TRBV25-1	TRBJ2-2	TGTGCCAGCGGGGGTTCGGTAGGGAGGCACACCGGGGAGCTGTTTTTT	CASGGSVGRHTGELFF
TRBD1	NA	TRBV11-2	TRBJ2-5	TGTGCCAGCAGCCAGGGGGCGGCCGAGACCCAGTACTTC	CASSQGAAETQYF
NA	NA	TRBV29-1	TRBJ2-7	TGCAGCGTTGAAGATCAGGCCTACGAGCAGTACTTC	CSVEDQAYEQYF
NA	NA	TRBV18	TRBJ1-1	TGTGCCAGCTCAGGCATGAACACTGAAGCTTTCTTT	CASSGMNTEAFF
TRBD1	NA	TRBV5-1	TRBJ1-2	TGCGCCAGCAGACTGGACAGGGGCTATGGCTACACCTTC	CASRLDRGYGYTF
NA	NA	TRBV5-1	TRBJ2-5	TGCGCCAGCAGCTTCCAAGAGACCCAGTACTTC	CASSFQETQYF
TRBD1	NA	TRBV9	TRBJ2-7	TGTGCCAGCAGCGTAGGAGGGACAGCTACCTACGAGCAGTACTTC	CASSVGGTATYEQYF
TRBD2	NA	TRBV5-1	TRBJ2-3	TGCGCCAGCAGCACAACTAGCGGGACTAGCACAGATACGCAGTATTTT	CASSTTSGTSTDTQYF
TRBD2	NA	TRBV2	TRBJ2-7	TGTGCCAGCAGTGACCGGCTAGCGGGATCTGGGGAGCAGTACTTC	CASSDRLAGSGEQYF
NA	NA	TRBV6-4	TRBJ1-1	TGTGCCAGCAAAATTGGGACGTTGAACACTGAAGCTTTCTTT	CASKIGTLNTEAFF
NA	NA	TRBV3-1/TRBV3-2	TRBJ2-5	TGTGCCAGCAGCCAAGATCAGGAGACCCAGTACTTC	CASSQDQETQYF
NA	NA	TRBV19	TRBJ1-5	TGTGCCAGTAGCCGGGGGACCCGAGGGGGCAATCAGCCCCAGCATTTT	CASSRGTRGGNQPQHF
NA	NA	TRBV24-1	TRBJ2-1	TGTGCCACCAGTAGTTCAGCCTTGAATGAGCAGTTCTTC	CATSSSALNEQFF
NA	NA	TRBV27	TRBJ2-7	TGTGCCAGCAGTTCCCCTCGGGGGTACGAGCAGTACTTC	CASSSPRGYEQYF
TRBD1	NA	TRBV5-1	TRBJ2-4	TGCGCCAGCAGCTTACAGGGGACATTTTTAAACATTCAGTACTTC	CASSLQGTFLNIQYF